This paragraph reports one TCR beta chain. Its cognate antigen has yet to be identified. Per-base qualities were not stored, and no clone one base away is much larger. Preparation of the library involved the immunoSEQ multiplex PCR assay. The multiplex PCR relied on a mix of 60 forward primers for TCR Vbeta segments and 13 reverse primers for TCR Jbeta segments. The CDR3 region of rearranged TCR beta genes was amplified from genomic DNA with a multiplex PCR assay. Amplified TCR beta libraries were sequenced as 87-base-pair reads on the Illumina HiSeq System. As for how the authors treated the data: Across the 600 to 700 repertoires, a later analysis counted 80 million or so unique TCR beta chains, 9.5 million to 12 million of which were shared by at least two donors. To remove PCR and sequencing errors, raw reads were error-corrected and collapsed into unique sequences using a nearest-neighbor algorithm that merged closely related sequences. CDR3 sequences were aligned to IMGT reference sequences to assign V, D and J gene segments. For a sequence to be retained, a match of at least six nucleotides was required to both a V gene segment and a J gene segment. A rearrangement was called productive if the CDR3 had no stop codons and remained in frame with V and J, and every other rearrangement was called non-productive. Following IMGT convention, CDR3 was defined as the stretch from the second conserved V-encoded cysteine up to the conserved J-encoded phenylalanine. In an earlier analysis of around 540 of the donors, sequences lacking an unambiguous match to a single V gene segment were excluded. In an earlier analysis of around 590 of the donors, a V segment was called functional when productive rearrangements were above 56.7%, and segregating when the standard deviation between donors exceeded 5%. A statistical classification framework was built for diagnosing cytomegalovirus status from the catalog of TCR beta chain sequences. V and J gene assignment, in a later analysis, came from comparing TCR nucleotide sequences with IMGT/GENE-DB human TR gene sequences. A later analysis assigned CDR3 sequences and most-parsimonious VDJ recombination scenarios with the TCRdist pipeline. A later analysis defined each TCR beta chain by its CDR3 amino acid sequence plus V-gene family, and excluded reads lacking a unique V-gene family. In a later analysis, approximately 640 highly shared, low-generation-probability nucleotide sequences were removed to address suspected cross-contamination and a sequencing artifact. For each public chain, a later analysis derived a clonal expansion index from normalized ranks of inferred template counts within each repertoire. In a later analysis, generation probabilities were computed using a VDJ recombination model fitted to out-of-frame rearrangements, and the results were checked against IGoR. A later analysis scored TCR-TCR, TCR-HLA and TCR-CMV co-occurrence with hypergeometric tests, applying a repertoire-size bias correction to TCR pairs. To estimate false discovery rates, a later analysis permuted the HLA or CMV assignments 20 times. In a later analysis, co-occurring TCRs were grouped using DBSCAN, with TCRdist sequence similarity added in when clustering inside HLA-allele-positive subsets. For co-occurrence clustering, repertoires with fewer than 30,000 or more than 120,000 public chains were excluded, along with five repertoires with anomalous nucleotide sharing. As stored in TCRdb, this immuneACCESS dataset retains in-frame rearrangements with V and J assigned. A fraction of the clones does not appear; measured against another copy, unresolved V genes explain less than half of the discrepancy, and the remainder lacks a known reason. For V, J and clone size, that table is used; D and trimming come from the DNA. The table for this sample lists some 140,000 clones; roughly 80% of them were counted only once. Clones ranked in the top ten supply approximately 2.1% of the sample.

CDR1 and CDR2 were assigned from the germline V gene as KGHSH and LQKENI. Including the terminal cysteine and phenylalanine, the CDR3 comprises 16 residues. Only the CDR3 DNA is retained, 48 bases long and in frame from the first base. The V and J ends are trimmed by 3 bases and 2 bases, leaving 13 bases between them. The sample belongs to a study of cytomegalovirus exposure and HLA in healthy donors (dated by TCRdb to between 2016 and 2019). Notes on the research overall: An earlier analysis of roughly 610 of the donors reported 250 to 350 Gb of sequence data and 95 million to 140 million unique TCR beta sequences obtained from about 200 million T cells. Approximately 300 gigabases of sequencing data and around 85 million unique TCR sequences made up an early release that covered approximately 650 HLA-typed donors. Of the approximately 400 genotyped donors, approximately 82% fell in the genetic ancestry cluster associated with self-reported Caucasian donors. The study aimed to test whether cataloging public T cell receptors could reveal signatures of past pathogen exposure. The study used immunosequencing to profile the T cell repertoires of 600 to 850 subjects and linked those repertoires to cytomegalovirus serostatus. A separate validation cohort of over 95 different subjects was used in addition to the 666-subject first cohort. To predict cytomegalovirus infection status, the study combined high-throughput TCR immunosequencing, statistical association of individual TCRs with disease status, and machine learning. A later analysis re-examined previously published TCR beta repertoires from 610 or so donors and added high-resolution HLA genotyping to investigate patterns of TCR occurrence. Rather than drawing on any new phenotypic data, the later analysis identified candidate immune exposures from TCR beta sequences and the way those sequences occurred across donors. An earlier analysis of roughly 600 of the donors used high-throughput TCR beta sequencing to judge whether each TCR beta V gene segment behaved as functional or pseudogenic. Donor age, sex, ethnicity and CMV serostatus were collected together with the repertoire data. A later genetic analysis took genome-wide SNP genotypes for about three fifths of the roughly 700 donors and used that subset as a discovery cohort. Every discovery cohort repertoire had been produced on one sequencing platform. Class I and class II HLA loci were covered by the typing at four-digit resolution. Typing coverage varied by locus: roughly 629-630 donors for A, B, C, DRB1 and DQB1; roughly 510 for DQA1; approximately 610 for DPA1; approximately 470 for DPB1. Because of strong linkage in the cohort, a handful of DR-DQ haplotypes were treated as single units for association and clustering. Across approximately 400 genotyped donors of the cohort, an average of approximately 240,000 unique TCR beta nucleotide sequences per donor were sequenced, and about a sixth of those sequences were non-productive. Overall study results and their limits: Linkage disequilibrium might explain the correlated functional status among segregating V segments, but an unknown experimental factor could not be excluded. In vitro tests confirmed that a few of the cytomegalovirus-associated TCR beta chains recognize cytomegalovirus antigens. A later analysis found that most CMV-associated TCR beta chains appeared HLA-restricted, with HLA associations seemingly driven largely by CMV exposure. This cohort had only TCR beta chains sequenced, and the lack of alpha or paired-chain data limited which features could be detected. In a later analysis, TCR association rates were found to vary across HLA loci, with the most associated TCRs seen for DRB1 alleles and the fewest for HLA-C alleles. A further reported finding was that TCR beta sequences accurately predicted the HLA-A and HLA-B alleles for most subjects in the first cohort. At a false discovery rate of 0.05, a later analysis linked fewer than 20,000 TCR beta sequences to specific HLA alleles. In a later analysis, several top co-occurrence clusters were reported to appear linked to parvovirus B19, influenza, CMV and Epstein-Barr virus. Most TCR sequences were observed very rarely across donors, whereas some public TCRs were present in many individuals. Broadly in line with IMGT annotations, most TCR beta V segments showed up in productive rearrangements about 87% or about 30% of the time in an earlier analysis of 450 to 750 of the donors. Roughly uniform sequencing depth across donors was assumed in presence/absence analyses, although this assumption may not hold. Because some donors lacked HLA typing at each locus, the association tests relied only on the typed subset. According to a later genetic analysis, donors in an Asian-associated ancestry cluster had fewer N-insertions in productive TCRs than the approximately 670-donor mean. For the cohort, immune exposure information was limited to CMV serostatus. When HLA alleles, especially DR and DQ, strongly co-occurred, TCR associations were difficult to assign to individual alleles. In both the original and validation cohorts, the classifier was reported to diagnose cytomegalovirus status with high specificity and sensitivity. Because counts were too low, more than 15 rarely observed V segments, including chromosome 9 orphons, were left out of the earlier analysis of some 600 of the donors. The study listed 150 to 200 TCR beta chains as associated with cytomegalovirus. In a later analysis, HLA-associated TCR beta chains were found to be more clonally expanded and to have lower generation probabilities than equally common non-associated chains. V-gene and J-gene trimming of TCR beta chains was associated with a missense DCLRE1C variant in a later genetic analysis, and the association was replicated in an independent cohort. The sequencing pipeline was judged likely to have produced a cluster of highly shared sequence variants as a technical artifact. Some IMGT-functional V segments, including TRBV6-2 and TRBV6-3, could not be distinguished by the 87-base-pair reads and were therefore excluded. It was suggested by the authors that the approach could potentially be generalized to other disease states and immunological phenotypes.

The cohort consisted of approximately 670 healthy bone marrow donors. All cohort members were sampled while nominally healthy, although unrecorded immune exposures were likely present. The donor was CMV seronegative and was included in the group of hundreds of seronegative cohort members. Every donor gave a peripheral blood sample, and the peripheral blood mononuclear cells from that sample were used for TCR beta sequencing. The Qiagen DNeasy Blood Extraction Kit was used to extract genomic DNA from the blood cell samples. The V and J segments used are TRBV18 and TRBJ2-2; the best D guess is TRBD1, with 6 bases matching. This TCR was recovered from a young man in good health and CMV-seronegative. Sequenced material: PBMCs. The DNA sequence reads TGTGCCAGCTCACCGATCTCGGACAGTAACACCGGGGAGCTGTTTTTT. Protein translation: CASSPISDSNTGELFF.